This T cell receptor (beta chain) is drawn from a study of beta chain features in type 1 diabetes. Study in general: The patient and healthy donor groups were comparable for age, gender and cell yields. Regarding the study as a whole: PCR might favor shorter templates, equally in patients and controls.

The CDR3 has 12 residues. Germline CDR1 SQVTM, CDR2 ANQGSEA. Trimming took 6 bases from V and 4 from J, leaving 12 bases between them. CD45RO/CCR7/CD25/CD127/CD95/CD27 staining was used to isolate CD4+ naive, central memory, regulatory and stem cell-like memory cells by sorting. The investigators reverse transcribed all of the isolated RNA, so they sequenced expressed TCRB transcripts. Naive, central memory and regulatory T cell samples averaged around 3.8 million reads. This table comes from immunoSEQ multiplex PCR, and its TCRdb copy is limited to in-frame clones, with some not included. The table lists around 500,000 clones, about 10% of them singletons. This clone turned up a few times. Its target is not known.

The sample consisted of naive CD4+ T cells from blood. The receptor was derived from a woman between 18 and 29 years old in good health. The genes are TRBV29-1 and TRBJ1-2, with D hard to call. The CDR3 region has the DNA TGCAGCGTGCCACAGCTGCCCTATGGCTACACCTTC. It is translated as CSVPQLPYGYTF. Based on the CDR3 plus reference TRBV29-1 and TRBJ1-2, the full variable domain is SAVISQKPSRDICQRGTSLTIQCQVDSQVTMMFWYRQQPGQSLTLIATANQGSEATYESGFVIDKFPISRPNLTFSTLTVSNMSPEDSSIYLCSVPQLPYGYTFGSGTRLTVV.